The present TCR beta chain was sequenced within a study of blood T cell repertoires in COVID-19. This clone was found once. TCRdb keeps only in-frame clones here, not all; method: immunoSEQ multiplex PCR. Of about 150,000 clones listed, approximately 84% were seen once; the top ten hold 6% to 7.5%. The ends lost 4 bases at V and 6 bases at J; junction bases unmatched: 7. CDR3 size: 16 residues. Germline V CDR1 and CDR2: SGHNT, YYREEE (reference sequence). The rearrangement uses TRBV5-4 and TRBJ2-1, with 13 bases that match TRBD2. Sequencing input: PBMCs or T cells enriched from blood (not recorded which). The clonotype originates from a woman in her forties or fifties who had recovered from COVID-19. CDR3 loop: CASSPGLAGVGNEQFF. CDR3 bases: TGTGCCAGCAGCCCCGGACTAGCGGGAGTTGGCAATGAGCAGTTCTTC.